This T cell receptor (beta chain) was retrieved from a study of vaccination effects on CD4 cells after COVID-19 (dated by TCRdb to about 2022). With regard to the full study: Two doses of either the BNT162b2 or the mRNA-1273 mRNA SARS-CoV-2 vaccine were administered to participants. SARS-CoV-2 spike-specific CD4+ TCR repertoires were compared before and after mRNA vaccination in COVID-19 convalescent patients and in infection-naive vaccine recipients. A total of 10 COVID-19 convalescent patients and a handful of SARS-CoV-2-naive healthy vaccine recipients were included in the full study. In the study, cultures from other donors were sequenced using the Oncomine TCR Beta short-read assay on an Illumina iSeq 100.

Regarding this clone: Its cognate antigen has yet to be identified. No base quality information exists; no much larger clone differs at one position.

Library construction relied on the immunoSEQ multiplex PCR assay. TCR beta CDR3 sequencing was performed on DNA from the cultured, isolated CD4+ T cells. The published analysis was carried out like this. Non-productive TCR sequences were discarded, and reads were trimmed to the CDR3 region, with only CDR3s of 7 or more amino acids retained. Antigen-specific clonotypes were identified with the MANAFEST web app by comparing expansion in peptide wells against reference cultures. For clones to be considered positive, expansion at FDR<0.05 versus reference and all other wells, an odds ratio above 5, and a frequency above 0.1% in two replicate wells were required. A clonotype was defined as cross-reactive if the clonotype was significantly expanded both in SARS-CoV-2 spike wells and in at least one common cold coronavirus spike condition. CDR3 similarity was assessed by Levenshtein distance with the stringdist R package, and unrooted trees were built with ape in R 3.6.1. Drawn from immuneACCESS, this table holds only the in-frame rearrangements with V and J called that TCRdb kept. Clones are partly lost; checked studies trace under half to an unresolved V gene and leave the rest unexplained. V, J and clone size derive from that table, while D and trimming were established from the DNA sequence. Recorded for this sample are around 79,000 clones; roughly 80% of them occurred a single time. The top ten clones comprise approximately 1.5% of the sample.

Findings and caveats that apply to the study as a whole: Both infection-induced and vaccine-induced clones contracted markedly at late post-vaccination timepoints, which is consistent with waning T cell responses. Among healthy vaccine recipients, nearly all vaccine-induced clones were SARS-CoV-2 mono-reactive, and only 1 of 255 was cross-reactive with common cold coronaviruses. Limitations of the study were the small number of convalescent patients and the absence of early post-infection timepoints.

The germline ends are 10 bases apart after V is trimmed by 2 bases and J by 6 bases. Inclusive of the bounding cysteine and phenylalanine, the CDR3 is 13 residues long. The retained sequence is limited to the CDR3, 39 bases, with the frame set at the first base. In the ViraFEST assay, PBMC were stimulated with viral peptide pools, and antigen-specific CD4+ T cell clonotypes were then identified by expansion using TCR sequencing. After around eleven days of culture, CD4+ T cells were isolated with the EasySep CD4+ T cell isolation kit. Negative nucleocapsid antibody results before and after vaccination confirmed that the healthy vaccine recipients had no prior SARS-CoV-2 infection. Each well held 1.5 million to 2.5 million PBMC cultured in IMDM containing roughly 5% human AB serum, 8 to 10 IU/ml IL-2 and gentamicin, along with around 11 ug/ml peptides. On days 3 and 7, half of the culture medium was replaced with fresh IL-2-containing medium. Unless noted otherwise, every peptide stimulation condition was grown in triplicate wells. Using Ficoll-Paque Plus gradient centrifugation, PBMC were separated from whole blood and then either used fresh or cryopreserved at -140C. The overlapping peptide pools covered the spike proteins of SARS-CoV-2 and of the common cold coronaviruses HCoV-NL63, HCoV-OC43 and HCoV-229E. The QIAamp micro DNA kit was used to extract genomic DNA from the cultured CD4+ T cells.

The receptor was derived from a human donor who received a COVID-19 vaccine. Material: CD4+ T cells from PBMCs cultured with HCoV-229E spike peptides, obtained before COVID-19 vaccination. Per the publication, the cell subset or site label means: HCoV-229E spike overlapping peptide pool stimulation. Recombination joined TRBV12-3 or TRBV12-4 with TRBJ1-2; TRBD1 might be the D gene, on 6 matching bases. The DNA sequence is as follows: TGTGCCAGCAGTTTACCAGGGGCGAATGGCTACACCTTC. This codes for CASSLPGANGYTF.